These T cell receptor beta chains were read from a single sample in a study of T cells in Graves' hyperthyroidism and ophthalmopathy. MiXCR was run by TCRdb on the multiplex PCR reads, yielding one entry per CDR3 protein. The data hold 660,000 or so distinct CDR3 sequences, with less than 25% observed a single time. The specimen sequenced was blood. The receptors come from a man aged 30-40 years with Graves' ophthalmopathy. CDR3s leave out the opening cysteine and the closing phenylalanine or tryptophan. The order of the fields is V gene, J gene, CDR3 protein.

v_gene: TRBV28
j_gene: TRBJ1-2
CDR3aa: ASRHRQGAIGYT

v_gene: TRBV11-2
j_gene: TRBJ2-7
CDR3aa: ASSVGTSGSSEQY

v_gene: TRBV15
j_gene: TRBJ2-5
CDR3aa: ATSGAGQETQY

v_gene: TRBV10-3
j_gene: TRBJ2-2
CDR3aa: AINWGPSNTGELF

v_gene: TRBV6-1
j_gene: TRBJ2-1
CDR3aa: ATARIRVRTDKRWNEQF

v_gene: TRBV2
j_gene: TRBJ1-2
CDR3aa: ASSERAAGYNYGYT

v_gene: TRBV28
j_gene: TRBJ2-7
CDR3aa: ASSPIGGYGQY

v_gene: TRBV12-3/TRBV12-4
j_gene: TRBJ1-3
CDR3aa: ASSASTGTSTIY

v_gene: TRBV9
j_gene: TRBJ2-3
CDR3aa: ASSVGQSADTQY

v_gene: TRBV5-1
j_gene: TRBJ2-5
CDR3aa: ASSLMGGVRTGQETQY

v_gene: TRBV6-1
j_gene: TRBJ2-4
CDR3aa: ASRTTGTAKNIQY

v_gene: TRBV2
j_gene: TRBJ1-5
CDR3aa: ASSYGQYNQPQH

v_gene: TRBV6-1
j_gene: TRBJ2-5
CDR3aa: ASTTGYQETQY

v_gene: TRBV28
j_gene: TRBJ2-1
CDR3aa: ASSLTGGRHNEQF

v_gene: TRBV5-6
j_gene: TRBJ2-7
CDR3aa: ASSAGQVGNEQY

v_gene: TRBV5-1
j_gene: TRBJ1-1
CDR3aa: ASSLVGTGPGAF

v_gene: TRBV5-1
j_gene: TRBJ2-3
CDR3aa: ASKRASTDTQY

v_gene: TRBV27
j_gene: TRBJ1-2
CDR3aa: ASSLKGKDYGYT

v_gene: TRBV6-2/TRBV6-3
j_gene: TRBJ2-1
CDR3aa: ASSYPDREIAGGPLYEQF

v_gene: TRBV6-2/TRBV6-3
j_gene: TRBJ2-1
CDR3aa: ASSYEYREPHNEQF

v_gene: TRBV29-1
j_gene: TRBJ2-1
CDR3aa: SVEGLAGENYNEQF

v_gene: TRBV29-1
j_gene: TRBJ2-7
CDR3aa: SVEGVNEQY

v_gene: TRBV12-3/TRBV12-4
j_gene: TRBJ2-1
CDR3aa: ASREGQGTYNEQF

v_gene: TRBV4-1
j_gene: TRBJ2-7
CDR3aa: ASSQASTGKGEQY

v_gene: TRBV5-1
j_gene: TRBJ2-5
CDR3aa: ASGRGQLQETQY

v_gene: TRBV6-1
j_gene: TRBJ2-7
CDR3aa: ASSEIGTGTFEEQY

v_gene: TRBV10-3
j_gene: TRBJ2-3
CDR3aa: AISVLAGASDTQY

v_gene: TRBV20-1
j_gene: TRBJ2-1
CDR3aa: SARGTSGRPSSYNEQF

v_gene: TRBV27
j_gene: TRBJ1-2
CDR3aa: ASSLRGARYGYT

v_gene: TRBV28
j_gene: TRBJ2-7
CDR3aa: ASTAGSPGSYEQY

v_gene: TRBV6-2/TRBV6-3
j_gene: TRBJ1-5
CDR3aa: ASSFPRFATGTGGNQPQH

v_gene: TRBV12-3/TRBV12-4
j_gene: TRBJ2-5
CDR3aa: ASTLSEGGWETQY

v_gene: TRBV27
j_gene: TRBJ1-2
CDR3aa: ASSPPRAEREVYGYT

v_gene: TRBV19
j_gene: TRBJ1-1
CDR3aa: ASSMSVWGNTEAF

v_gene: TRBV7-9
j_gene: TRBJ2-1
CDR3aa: ASSGGNEQF

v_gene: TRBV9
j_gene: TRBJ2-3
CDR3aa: ASSWQGAPTDTQY

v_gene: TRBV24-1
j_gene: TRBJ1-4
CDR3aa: ATAEGPNEKLF

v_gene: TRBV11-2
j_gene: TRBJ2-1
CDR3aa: ASSLGELAGGPNEQF

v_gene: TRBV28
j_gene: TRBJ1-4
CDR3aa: ASCDFAANEKLF

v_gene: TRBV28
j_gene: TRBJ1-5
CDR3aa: ASRSSLRGGGPQH

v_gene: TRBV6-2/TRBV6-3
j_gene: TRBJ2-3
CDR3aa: ASSPNRGLSRDTQY

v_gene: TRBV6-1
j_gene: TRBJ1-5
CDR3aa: ASNPGGTSNQPQH

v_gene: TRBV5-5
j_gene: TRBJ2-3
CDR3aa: ASSYYRGQVDTQY

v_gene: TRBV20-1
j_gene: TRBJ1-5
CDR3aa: SARGQGASNQPQH

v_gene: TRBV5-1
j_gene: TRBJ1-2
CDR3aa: ASSPWDGNYGYT

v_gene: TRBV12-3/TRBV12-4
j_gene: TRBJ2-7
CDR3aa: ASSPQGKLYEQY

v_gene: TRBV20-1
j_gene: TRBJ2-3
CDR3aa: SALSGTSGRTDTQY

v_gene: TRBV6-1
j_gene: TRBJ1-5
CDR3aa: ASTPGLLSNQPQH

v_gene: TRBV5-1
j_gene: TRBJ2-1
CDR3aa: ASSFRTTSNNEQF

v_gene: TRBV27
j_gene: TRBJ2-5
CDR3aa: ASSTQTGRETQY

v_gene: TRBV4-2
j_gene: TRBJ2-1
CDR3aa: ASSQDSSGRSYNEQF

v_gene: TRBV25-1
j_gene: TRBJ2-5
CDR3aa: ASSPRGRRETQY